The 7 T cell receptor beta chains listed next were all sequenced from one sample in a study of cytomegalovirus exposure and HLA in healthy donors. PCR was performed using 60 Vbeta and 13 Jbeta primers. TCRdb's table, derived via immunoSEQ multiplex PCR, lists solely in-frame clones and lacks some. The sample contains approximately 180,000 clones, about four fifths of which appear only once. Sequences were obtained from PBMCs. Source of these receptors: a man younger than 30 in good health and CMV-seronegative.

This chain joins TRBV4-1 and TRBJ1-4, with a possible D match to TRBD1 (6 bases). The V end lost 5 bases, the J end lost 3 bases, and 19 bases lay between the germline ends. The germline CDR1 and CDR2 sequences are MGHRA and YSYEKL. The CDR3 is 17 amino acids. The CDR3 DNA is TGCGCCAGCAGCACCTCGGCGGGGGGCTGGGCTAATGAAAAACTGTTTTTT. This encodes CASSTSAGGWANEKLFF.

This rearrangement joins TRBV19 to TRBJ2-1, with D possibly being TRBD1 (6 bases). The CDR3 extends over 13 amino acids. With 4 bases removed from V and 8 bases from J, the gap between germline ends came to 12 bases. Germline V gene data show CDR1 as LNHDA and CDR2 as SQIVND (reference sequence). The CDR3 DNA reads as TGTGCCAGTAGTACAGTCAGGGGCGATGAGCAGTTCTTC. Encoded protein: CASSTVRGDEQFF.

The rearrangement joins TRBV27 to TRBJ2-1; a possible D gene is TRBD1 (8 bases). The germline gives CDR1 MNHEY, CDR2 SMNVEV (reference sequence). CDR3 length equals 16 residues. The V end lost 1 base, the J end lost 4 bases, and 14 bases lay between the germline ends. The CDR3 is CASSLWGGTGYNEQFF. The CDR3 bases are TGTGCCAGCAGTTTATGGGGAGGGACAGGATACAATGAGCAGTTCTTC.

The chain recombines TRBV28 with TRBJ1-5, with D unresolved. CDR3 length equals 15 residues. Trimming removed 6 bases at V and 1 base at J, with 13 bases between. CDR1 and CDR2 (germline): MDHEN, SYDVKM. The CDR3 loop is CASRSGIGSNQPQHF. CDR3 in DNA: TGTGCCAGCAGGTCGGGGATTGGGAGCAATCAGCCCCAGCATTTT.

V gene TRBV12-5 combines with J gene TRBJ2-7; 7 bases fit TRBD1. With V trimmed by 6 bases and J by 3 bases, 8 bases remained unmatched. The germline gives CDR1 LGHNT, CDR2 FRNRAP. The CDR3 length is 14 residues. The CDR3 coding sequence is TGTGCTAGTGGAAGGGCGGACAGGTTCTACGAGCAGTACTTC. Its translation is CASGRADRFYEQYF. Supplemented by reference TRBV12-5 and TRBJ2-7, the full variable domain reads DARVTQTPRHKVTEMGQEVTMRCQPILGHNTVFWYRQTMMQGLELLAYFRNRAPLDDSGMPKDRFSAEMPDATLATLKIQPSEPRDSAVYFCASGRADRFYEQYFGPGTRLTVT.

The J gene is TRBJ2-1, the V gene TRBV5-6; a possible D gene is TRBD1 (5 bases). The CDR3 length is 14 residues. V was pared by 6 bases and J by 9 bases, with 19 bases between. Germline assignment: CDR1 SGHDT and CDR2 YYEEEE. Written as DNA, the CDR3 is TGTGCCAGCAACAACGCTTATTCCAGGGCTGAGCAGTTCTTC. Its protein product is CASNNAYSRAEQFF. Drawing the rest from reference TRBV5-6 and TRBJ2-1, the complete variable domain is DAGVTQSPTHLIKTRGQQVTLRCSPKSGHDTVSWYQQALGQGPQFIFQYYEEEERQRGNFPDRFSGHQFPNYSSELNVNALLLGDSALYLCASNNAYSRAEQFFGPGTRLTVL.

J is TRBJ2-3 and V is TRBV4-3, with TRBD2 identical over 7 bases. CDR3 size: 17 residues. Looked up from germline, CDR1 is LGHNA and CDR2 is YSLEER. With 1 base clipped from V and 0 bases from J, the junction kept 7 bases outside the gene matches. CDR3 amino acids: CASSQAPLAASTDTQYF. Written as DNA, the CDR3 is TGCGCCAGCAGCCAAGCGCCCCTAGCGGCTAGCACAGATACGCAGTATTTT.